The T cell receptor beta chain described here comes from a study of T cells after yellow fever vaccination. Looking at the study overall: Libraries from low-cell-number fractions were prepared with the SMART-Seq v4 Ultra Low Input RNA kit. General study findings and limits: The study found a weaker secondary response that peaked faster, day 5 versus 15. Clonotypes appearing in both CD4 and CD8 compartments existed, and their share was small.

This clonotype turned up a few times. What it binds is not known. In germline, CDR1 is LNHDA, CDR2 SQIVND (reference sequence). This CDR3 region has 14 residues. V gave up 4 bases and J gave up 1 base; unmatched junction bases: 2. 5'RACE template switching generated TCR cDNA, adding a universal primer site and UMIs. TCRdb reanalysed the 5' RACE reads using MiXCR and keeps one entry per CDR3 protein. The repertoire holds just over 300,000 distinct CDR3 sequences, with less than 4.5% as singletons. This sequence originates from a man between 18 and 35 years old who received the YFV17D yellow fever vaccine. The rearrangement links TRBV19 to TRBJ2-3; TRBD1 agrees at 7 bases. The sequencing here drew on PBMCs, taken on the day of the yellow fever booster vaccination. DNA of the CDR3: TGTGCCAGTAGTAACAGGGGTGGCACAGATACGCAGTATTTT. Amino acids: CASSNRGGTDTQYF.